The 26 T cell receptor beta chains below were found in one sample sequenced in a study of OX40 agonist ivuxolimab in advanced cancers. Assay used: immunoSEQ multiplex PCR; TCRdb lists only in-frame clones, some missing. Of approximately 19,000 clones listed, around 82% were seen once; the top ten hold roughly an eighth. The material sequenced was CD4+ or CD8+ T cells sorted from blood, taken in a trial of the OX40 agonist ivuxolimab. The receptors shown here come from an adult with an advanced solid tumor such as melanoma, head and neck, liver or kidney cancer.

This chain links TRBV19 with TRBJ1-1, with D unclear. Trimming stripped 0 bases from V and 7 bases from J, with 18 bases between. Germline-derived CDR1 and CDR2 are LNHDA and SQIVND (reference sequence). CDR3 length: 16 amino acids. CDR3 in DNA: TGTGCCAGTAGTATAGAAGGAAGGTGGATTCCGGGTGAAGCTTTCTTT. Protein sequence: CASSIEGRWIPGEAFF.

This clone appeared once. V is TRBV4-1 and J is TRBJ2-1, with D maybe TRBD2 (5 bases). Per germline, CDR1 MGHRA and CDR2 YSYEKL. The length of the CDR3 is 16 residues. V lost 1 base, J lost 4 bases, and 14 bases lay in between. The CDR3 bases are TGCGCCAGCAGCCAAGTGACGGGTGGACTTTACAATGAGCAGTTCTTC. This codes for CASSQVTGGLYNEQFF.

The chain combines TRBV28 with TRBJ1-5; the D is unclear. This CDR3 contains 16 residues. Germline V gene lookup returns CDR1 MDHEN and CDR2 SYDVKM. Trimming pared 3 bases from V and 3 bases from J, leaving 15 bases between. The CDR3 DNA reads as TGTGCCAGCAGTTTGGGGAGCGAGGCTTACAATCAGCCCCAGCATTTT. Its protein is CASSLGSEAYNQPQHF.

The genes are TRBV5-8 and TRBJ2-1; perhaps TRBD2 as D (6 bases). In germline, CDR1 is SGHTS, CDR2 YDEGEE. V lost 8 bases, J lost 0 bases, and 15 bases lay in between. This CDR3 has 15 residues. The CDR3 here is CASYLAVSSYNEQFF. The CDR3 DNA reads TGTGCCAGTTACTTAGCGGTAAGCTCCTACAATGAGCAGTTCTTC.

This clone is termed medium-sized. V gene TRBV15 combines with J gene TRBJ1-5; D uncertain. Trimming cost V 8 bases and J 0 bases, with 5 bases left between them. This CDR3 comprises 12 residues. Germline assignment: CDR1 LNHNV and CDR2 YYDKDF (reference sequence). The CDR3 coding sequence is TGTGCCACCGCTAATAGCAATCAGCCCCAGCATTTT. Protein product: CATANSNQPQHF.

This clone came up a few times. Here the CDR3 DNA reads TGTGCCAGCAGTGGCGACAGGGCTGAGGACGAGCAGTACTTC. It specifies CASSGDRAEDEQYF. The rearrangement uses TRBV28 and TRBJ2-7; 7 nucleotides line up with TRBD1. Germline V gives CDR1 MDHEN, CDR2 SYDVKM. After removal of 5 bases from V and 5 bases from J, the junction contained 9 bases not matched to a gene. This CDR3 has 14 residues.

V usage is TRBV7-9 and J usage is TRBJ1-5; a weak D match, TRBD1 (5 bases). V dropped 5 bases and J dropped 2 bases, with 13 bases sitting between them. This CDR3 has 15 amino acids. Germline loops: CDR1 SEHNR, CDR2 FQNEAQ (reference sequence). The CDR3 nucleotides read TGTGCCAGCAGCAAGGAGGGGCGGGGCAATCAGCCCCAGCATTTT. Protein sequence: CASSKEGRGNQPQHF.

This chain uses TRBV6-1 with TRBJ2-7, with TRBD1 identical over 12 bases. CDR3 size: 16 residues. Per the germline V gene, CDR1 is MNHNS and CDR2 is SASEGT. Losses at the gene ends were 2 bases for V and 7 bases for J; bases not matched to a gene: 9. CDR3 sequence (DNA): TGTGCCAGCAGTGAAAGCGTGGGACAGGGGGCGGAGGAGCAGTACTTC. Its translation: CASSESVGQGAEEQYF.

The chain has TRBV19 and TRBJ2-3; D possibly uses TRBD1 or TRBD2 (5 bases each). The CDR3 contains 19 residues. The V gene's germline CDR1 is LNHDA and CDR2 SQIVND (reference sequence). V gave up 5 bases and J gave up 4 bases, with 28 bases separating them. The CDR3 DNA follows: TGTGCCAGTAGTTCCTCTCCACGGGGCCCAGAATCGGTCCCAGATACGCAGTATTTT. It yields the protein CASSSSPRGPESVPDTQYF.

The chain is built from TRBV7-9 and TRBJ2-1; D call uncertain. The germline CDR1 and CDR2 sequences are SEHNR and FQNEAQ (reference sequence). The CDR3 runs 13 residues. Trimming removed 4 bases from V and 8 bases from J, with 12 bases in between. The CDR3 loop is CASSWALVYEQFF. In DNA, the CDR3 is TGTGCCAGCAGCTGGGCCCTAGTCTATGAGCAGTTCTTC.

By share, this clone ranks as medium-sized. V and J are TRBV5-5 and TRBJ2-5, with TRBD2 matching over 14 bases. After removal of 0 bases from V and 7 bases from J, the junction contained 8 bases not matched to a gene. The CDR3 runs to 17 residues. Germline loops: CDR1 SGHKS, CDR2 YYEKEE (reference sequence). The CDR3 loop reads CASSLDGTSGGFGTQYF. CDR3 nucleotide sequence: TGTGCCAGCAGCTTGGATGGGACTAGCGGGGGATTTGGGACCCAGTACTTC.

Notes on this clone: At one boundary the junction diverges from the germline segment, which might be a read error. V is TRBV27 and J is TRBJ2-3; D might be TRBD2 (5 bases). Germline loops: CDR1 MNHEY, CDR2 SMNVEV (reference sequence). The CDR3 has 15 residues. In DNA form, the CDR3 reads TGTGCCGGCAGGTTCGGGAACGAGGGCTCAGATACGCAGTATTTT. The encoded protein is CAGRFGNEGSDTQYF.

The rearrangement joins TRBV6-1 to TRBJ2-7; D unresolved. In germline, CDR1 is MNHNS, CDR2 SASEGT. The CDR3 spans 12 residues. Trimming took off 8 bases at V and 6 bases at J, with 14 bases between the two ends. CDR3 DNA sequence: TGTGCCAGCGCTCCGGGCCCCCTCGAGCAGTACTTC. It yields the protein CASAPGPLEQYF.

The rearrangement joins TRBV27 to TRBJ2-1; D is undetermined. Germline CDR1 and CDR2: MNHEY and SMNVEV (reference sequence). V was shortened by 3 bases and J by 8 bases, with 11 bases between the two germline ends. The CDR3 has 13 amino acids. CDR3 region: CASSFGGVDEQFF. In DNA form, the CDR3 reads TGTGCCAGCAGTTTCGGTGGGGTCGATGAGCAGTTCTTC.

This chain joins TRBV6-5 and TRBJ1-2; tentatively, D is TRBD1 (5 bases). Germline V gene sequence: CDR1 MNHEY, CDR2 SVGAGI. The germline V and J ends were trimmed by 8 bases and 4 bases, with 17 bases remaining between them. The CDR3 contains 14 residues. This chain's CDR3 is CASRLPGTFYGYTF. The CDR3 nucleotides read TGTGCCAGCCGGCTTCCCGGGACCTTCTATGGCTACACCTTC.

The chain combines TRBV6-6 with TRBJ2-7, with a possible D match to TRBD1 (6 bases). The ends were cut back, 2 bases at V and 2 bases at J, with 10 bases in the middle. Germline lookup yields CDR1 MNHNY and CDR2 SVGAGI (reference sequence). The CDR3 is made up of 14 amino acids. The CDR3 coding sequence is TGTGCCAGCAGTTACGCCAGGGGCGCCTACGAGCAGTACTTC. It specifies CASSYARGAYEQYF.

The chain carries TRBV7-9 and TRBJ2-7, with 8 positions matching TRBD1. CDR1 is SEHNR and CDR2 is FQNEAQ in the germline V gene (reference sequence). Losses at the gene ends were 5 bases for V and 5 bases for J; bases not matched to a gene: 5. CDR3 size: 13 residues. The DNA for the CDR3 is TGTGCCAGCAGCAGACAGGGGCGCGACGAGCAGTACTTC. It yields the protein CASSRQGRDEQYF.

This chain links TRBV19 with TRBJ1-5; D unclear. The CDR3 loop spans 14 amino acids. Germline V lookup: CDR1 LNHDA, CDR2 SQIVND (reference sequence). Trimming removed 3 bases from V and 4 bases from J, with 10 bases in between. The CDR3 region has the DNA TGTGCCAGTAGTATTGGATTCCCAAATCAGCCCCAGCATTTT. It codes for CASSIGFPNQPQHF.

The chain couples TRBV9 to TRBJ2-5; 7 bases are a match to TRBD1. The CDR3 runs 15 residues. Unmatched junction bases numbered 7, after V lost 3 bases and J lost 2 bases. In germline, CDR1 is SGDLS, CDR2 YYNGEE. The CDR3 DNA follows: TGTGCCAGCAGCGAGCGATTCAGGGGGCAAGAGACCCAGTACTTC. Amino acids: CASSERFRGQETQYF.

This sequence joins TRBV19 and TRBJ1-3; D unresolved. This CDR3 has 17 amino acids. The V gene's germline CDR1 is LNHDA and CDR2 SQIVND (reference sequence). Trimming took 1 base from V and 0 from J, leaving 13 bases between them. The DNA for the CDR3 is TGTGCCAGTAGTATAGTCGTCGGCGGATTCTCTGGAAACACCATATATTTT. Amino acids: CASSIVVGGFSGNTIYF.

V usage is TRBV7-2 and J usage is TRBJ2-1; D not resolved. The CDR3 sequence is 17 residues long. The V gene's germline CDR1 is SGHTA and CDR2 FQGNSA. The V and J ends lost 5 bases and 3 bases respectively, with 20 bases between them. The CDR3 DNA reads as TGTGCCAGCAGCCCCGACTTATCGGGTAGCTACTACAATGAGCAGTTCTTC. Its protein product is CASSPDLSGSYYNEQFF.

Relative to its sample, this clone is medium-sized. This chain joins TRBV28 and TRBJ1-5, with unresolved D. V lost 9 bases, J lost 0 bases, and 6 bases lay in between. The CDR3 is made up of 12 amino acids. The V gene's germline CDR1 is MDHEN and CDR2 SYDVKM. The CDR3 protein is CASRGSNQPQHF. In DNA form, the CDR3 reads TGTGCCAGTCGGGGTAGCAATCAGCCCCAGCATTTT.

This clone has just one count. The V call is TRBV15, the J call TRBJ2-3, with 7 bases identical to TRBD2. The CDR3 extends over 17 amino acids. After removal of 1 base from V and 2 bases from J, the junction contained 9 bases not matched to a gene. The germline V gene encodes CDR1 LNHNV and CDR2 YYDKDF (reference sequence). CDR3 region: CATSRVVKRGYTDTQYF. CDR3 in DNA: TGTGCCACCAGCAGAGTCGTAAAGCGGGGCTACACAGATACGCAGTATTTT.

This clone was recorded only once. V usage is TRBV7-3 and J usage is TRBJ2-2; D ambiguous. Per the germline V gene, CDR1 is SGHTA and CDR2 is FQGTGA. This CDR3 has 13 amino acids. V lost 5 bases and J lost 5, with 9 bases in between. The CDR3 DNA is TGTGCCAGCAGCCTAGGTGGAACCGGGGAGCTGTTTTTT. It translates to CASSLGGTGELFF.

The chain is built from TRBV11-3 and TRBJ2-7; 7 bases line up with TRBD2. Germline V gives CDR1 SGHNT, CDR2 YENEEA. Trimming cost V 0 bases and J 3 bases; bases outside gene matches: 5. This CDR3 region has 15 residues. This chain's CDR3 is CASSLEAGSLYEQYF. Written as DNA, the CDR3 is TGTGCCAGCAGCTTAGAAGCGGGGAGCCTCTACGAGCAGTACTTC.

The chain combines TRBV7-9 with TRBJ1-5; D is possibly TRBD1 (6 bases). The CDR3 spans 15 residues. V lost 1 base and J 1 base, leaving 8 bases between the germline ends. Germline lookup yields CDR1 SEHNR and CDR2 FQNEAQ (reference sequence). This chain's CDR3 is CASSLGGASNQPQHF. DNA of the CDR3: TGTGCCAGCAGCTTAGGGGGGGCCAGCAATCAGCCCCAGCATTTT. Filled out from reference TRBV7-9 and TRBJ1-5, the complete variable domain reads DTGVSQNPRHKITKRGQNVTFRCDPISEHNRLYWYRQTLGQGPEFLTYFQNEAQLEKSRLLSDRFSAERPKGSFSTLEIQRTEQGDSAMYLCASSLGGASNQPQHFGDGTRLSIL.